This record covers a single T cell receptor beta chain. Its antigen is unidentified. A junction end diverges from the germline sequence, so it may reflect a read error. This sample is part of a study of tumor and adjacent non-tumor tissue in lung cancer. Study in general: The cohort had about 12 adenocarcinoma, a couple of squamous cell and 1 small cell patients. Some 3.9 million productive TCRbeta reads were obtained per sample on average.

No cell sorting was done before RNA was extracted from the tissue. Broader study findings: Top 100 clones took a larger repertoire share in normal lung. Shorter survival was associated with higher TCR diversity in tumors.

This CDR3 contains 12 residues. Per the germline V gene, CDR1 is MNHNS and CDR2 is SASEGT. A modified ARM-PCR protocol with three rounds of nested PCR amplified TCRbeta. Each CDR3 protein gets one entry after TCRdb re-called the multiplex PCR reads with MiXCR. In the table there are over 130,000 distinct CDR3 sequences, around 66% of which are singletons. The sequenced sample consisted of lung tumor tissue. The receptor was derived from a man in his fifties or sixties with small cell lung cancer. The chain couples TRBV6-1 to TRBJ2-3; D unclear. CDR3 in amino acids: CASSVGTDTQCF. CDR3 DNA: TGTGCCAGCAGTGTGGGCACAGATACGCAGTGTTTT.